A single TCR beta chain is shown here with its context. These data come from a study of shared clonotypes between healthy human individuals. A deep-level run was used for the assay. Produced via immunoSEQ multiplex PCR; TCRdb's table is partial and in-frame only. The data contain hundreds of thousands of clones, around 96% of them singletons. Naive-designated CD8 cells lacked CD45RO, were positively enriched for CCR7, and omitted terminally differentiated effector memory CD45RA+ cells. Germline CDR1 is MNHNS and CDR2 is SASEGT. V lost 0 bases and J lost 4; bases outside the gene matches: 8. The CDR3 is 16 residues long.

This TCR came from a woman in her 30s in good health. What was sequenced was naive CD8+ T cells sorted from blood. V usage is TRBV6-1 and J usage is TRBJ2-7; 8 bases are shared with TRBD1. The CDR3 protein is CASSEAPWTGFYEQYF. The DNA of the CDR3 is TGTGCCAGCAGTGAAGCGCCTTGGACAGGGTTTTACGAGCAGTACTTC.